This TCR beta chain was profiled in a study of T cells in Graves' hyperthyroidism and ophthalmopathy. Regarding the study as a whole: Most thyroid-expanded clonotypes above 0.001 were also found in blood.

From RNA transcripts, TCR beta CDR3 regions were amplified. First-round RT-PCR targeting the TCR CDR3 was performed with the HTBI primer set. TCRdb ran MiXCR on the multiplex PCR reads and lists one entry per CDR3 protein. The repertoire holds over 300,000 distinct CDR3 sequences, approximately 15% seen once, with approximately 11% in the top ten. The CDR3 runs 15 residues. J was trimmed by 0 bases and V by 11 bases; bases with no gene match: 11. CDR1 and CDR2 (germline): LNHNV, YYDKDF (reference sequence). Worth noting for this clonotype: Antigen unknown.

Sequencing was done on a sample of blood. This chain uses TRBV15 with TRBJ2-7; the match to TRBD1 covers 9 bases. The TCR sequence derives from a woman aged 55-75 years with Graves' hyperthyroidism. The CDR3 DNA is TGTGCCGCATCCCGGGACAGGGTTCTCTCCTACGAGCAGTACTTC. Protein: CAASRDRVLSYEQYF.